The next 25 T cell receptor beta chains were all read from a single sample in a study of beta chain features in type 1 diabetes (dated by TCRdb to 2017 to 2018). The protocol used for the library was the immunoSEQ multiplex PCR assay. The entire isolated RNA was reverse transcribed using the High Capacity cDNA Reverse Transcription Kit, and thus expressed TCRB transcripts were sequenced. The clones in this table, taken by TCRdb from immuneACCESS, are in-frame only. Not every clone is retained; where verified, under half of the shortfall comes from an unresolved V gene, and the cause of the rest is unknown. This sample has roughly 41,000 clones in its table, and 49% of those were observed once. The ten largest make up more than 0.65% of the sample. The sample taken for sequencing was central memory CD4+ T cells from blood. Receptors originate from a woman aged 18-35 years in good health.

The chain is built from TRBV27 and TRBJ1-2; 7 bases align to TRBD1. Germline V CDR1 and CDR2: MNHEY, SMNVEV (reference sequence). Trimming cost V 6 bases and J 3 bases; bases outside gene matches: 10. The CDR3 has 15 residues. The CDR3 DNA sequence: TGTGCCAGCAGAAGGTCGGGGACAGACCACTATGGCTACACCTTC. This translates into CASRRSGTDHYGYTF.

The chain combines TRBV19 with TRBJ2-5, with 7 bases matching TRBD1. Germline V CDR1 and CDR2: LNHDA, SQIVND (reference sequence). The CDR3 has 15 residues. J gave up 2 bases and V 5 bases, and 8 bases lay outside the gene matches. CDR3 coding DNA: TGTGCCAGTAGTCGCGAGGGGACAGCTCAAGAGACCCAGTACTTC. Encoded protein: CASSREGTAQETQYF. The full variable domain, rest sourced from reference TRBV19 and TRBJ2-5, is DGGITQSPKYLFRKEGQNVTLSCEQNLNHDAMYWYRQDPGQGLRLIYYSQIVNDFQKGDIAEGYSVSREKKESFPLTVTSAQKNPTAFYLCASSREGTAQETQYFGPGTRLLVL.

This chain uses TRBV5-4 with TRBJ2-2, with no clear D. The CDR3 spans 14 residues. Between the trimmed V and J ends, which lost 3 bases and 1 base, there was a span of 7 bases. Looked up from germline, CDR1 is SGHNT and CDR2 is YYREEE (reference sequence). This chain's CDR3 is CASSYDWNTGELFF. The CDR3 nucleotides read TGTGCCAGCAGCTACGACTGGAACACCGGGGAGCTGTTTTTT.

The rearrangement joins TRBV21-1 to TRBJ2-7; TRBD1, as called in the table, went unchecked against the DNA. TRBV21-1 is designated a pseudogene. The CDR3 loop spans 18 amino acids. The CDR3 protein is CASTIRGQGANFSYEQYF. CDR3 bases: TGTGCCAGCACCATCCGAGGACAGGGGGCCAATTTTTCCTACGAGCAGTACTTC.

The chain recombines TRBV14 with TRBJ1-6; TRBD1 is a possible D gene (5 bases). This CDR3 is built from 17 residues. V lost 0 bases to trimming and J lost 7 bases, with 16 bases between them. Looked up from germline, CDR1 is SGHDN and CDR2 is FVKESK. The CDR3 nucleotides read TGTGCCAGCAGCCAAGAATACAGGTCCCTTGGAAATTCACCCCTCCACTTT. Residues: CASSQEYRSLGNSPLHF. Full variable domain (rest looked up from reference TRBV14 and TRBJ1-6): EAGVTQFPSHSVIEKGQTVTLRCDPISGHDNLYWYRRVMGKEIKFLLHFVKESKQDESGMPNNRFLAERTGGTYSTLKVQPAELEDSGVYFCASSQEYRSLGNSPLHFGNGTRLTVT.

V is TRBV30 and J is TRBJ2-7, with 12 nucleotides matching TRBD2. The CDR3 consists of 18 residues. V trimming: 0 bases; J trimming: 6 bases; junction bases outside the gene matches: 15. Germline lookup yields CDR1 GTSNPN and CDR2 SVGIG (reference sequence). CDR3 DNA: TGTGCCTGGAGTGTACCTTCTGCGCTAGCGGGAGGGCCGGGCGAGCAGTACTTC. Its translation is CAWSVPSALAGGPGEQYF.

The chain combines TRBV30 with TRBJ1-2; D is unresolved. This CDR3 contains 11 residues. CDR1 GTSNPN and CDR2 SVGIG come from the germline V gene (reference sequence). Trimming took 2 bases from V and 8 from J, leaving 9 bases between them. This CDR3 is CAWSPLVGYTF. CDR3 bases: TGTGCCTGGAGTCCACTCGTAGGCTACACCTTC.

The chain employs TRBV13 and TRBJ2-7; the match to TRBD1 covers 9 bases. The CDR3 spans 16 residues. Germline trimming cut 4 bases from V and 5 bases from J; bases unmatched to any gene: 12. The germline gives CDR1 PRHDT, CDR2 FYEKMQ (reference sequence). Here the CDR3 DNA reads TGTGCCAGCAGCTCATCCGACACAGGGGGCGCGGACGAGCAGTACTTC. Its translation: CASSSSDTGGADEQYF.

This clone was seen a few times. The J gene is TRBJ2-2, the V gene TRBV28; 7 bases fit TRBD1. From germline, CDR1 is MDHEN and CDR2 SYDVKM. V shed 10 bases, J shed 1 base, and the junction held 6 bases outside the gene matches. CDR3 length: 14 amino acids. The CDR3 nucleotides are TGTGCCACCCTACAGGGGAAGAACACCGGGGAGCTGTTTTTT. Its protein product is CATLQGKNTGELFF.

The chain is built from TRBV11-2 and TRBJ1-3; D unclear. Looked up from germline, CDR1 is SGHAT and CDR2 is FQNNGV. V lost 5 bases to trimming and J lost 0 bases, with 5 bases between them. The CDR3 has 13 amino acids. This CDR3 is CASSRSSGNTIYF. In DNA, the CDR3 is TGTGCCAGCAGCCGCAGCTCTGGAAACACCATATATTTT.

J is TRBJ2-7 and V is TRBV11-2; D is possibly TRBD1 (6 bases). Trimming shortened V by 5 bases and J by 6 bases, and 11 bases separated the two germline ends. CDR3 length: 12 amino acids. CDR1 is SGHAT and CDR2 is FQNNGV in the germline V gene. The DNA of the CDR3 is TGTGCCAGCAGCGGCAGGGGTCGCGAGCAGTACTTC. It yields the protein CASSGRGREQYF.

This rearrangement joins TRBV5-4 to TRBJ2-4; 16 nucleotides line up with TRBD2. The CDR3 is made up of 17 amino acids. Germline V gives CDR1 SGHNT, CDR2 YYREEE (reference sequence). V lost 3 bases, J lost 2 bases, and 2 bases stayed unmatched. The CDR3: CASSSGLAGGTKNIQYF. CDR3 DNA: TGTGCCAGCAGCTCGGGACTAGCGGGAGGGACCAAAAACATTCAGTACTTC.

V and J are TRBV5-6 and TRBJ1-3; D perhaps matches TRBD1 (5 bases). The germline CDR1 and CDR2 sequences are SGHDT and YYEEEE. Trimming pared 4 bases from V and 0 bases from J, leaving 14 bases between. The CDR3 length is 16 residues. This CDR3 reads CASSLRQRFSGNTIYF. CDR3 bases: TGTGCCAGCAGCCTACGACAGCGCTTCTCTGGAAACACCATATATTTT.

This clone has just a few counts. The rearrangement links TRBV11-2 to TRBJ2-1; D is perhaps TRBD2 (5 bases). CDR1 is SGHAT, CDR2 FQNNGV, per germline. V was cut by 1 base and J by 0 bases, with 13 bases left in between. This CDR3 region has 17 residues. The CDR3 region has the DNA TGTGCCAGCAGCTTAGGGGTACTAGGAGGCTCCTACAATGAGCAGTTCTTC. Translated, it gives CASSLGVLGGSYNEQFF.

V gene TRBV5-1 combines with J gene TRBJ2-2, with D perhaps matching TRBD2 (6 bases). Germline lookup yields CDR1 SGHRS and CDR2 YFSETQ. The ends were cut back, 0 bases at V and 6 bases at J, with 12 bases in the middle. The length of the CDR3 is 15 residues. The CDR3 loop is CASSLAGGEAGELFF. In nucleotides, the CDR3 is TGCGCCAGCAGCTTGGCCGGAGGGGAGGCCGGGGAGCTGTTTTTT.

This clone appeared a single time. The junction differs from germline at one of its ends, possibly a read error. The chain links TRBV6-1 to TRBJ2-7; 8 positions agree with TRBD1. The CDR3 runs 12 residues. Looked up from germline, CDR1 is MNHNS and CDR2 is SASEGT. CDR3 sequence (DNA): TGTGCCAGCCGGACAGGGAGCTACAAGCAGTACTTC. As protein: CASRTGSYKQYF.

This chain uses TRBV7-9 with TRBJ1-4; D is uncertain. The CDR3 has 14 residues. The V and J ends lost 3 bases and 4 bases respectively, with 9 bases between them. From germline, CDR1 is SEHNR and CDR2 FQNEAQ (reference sequence). CDR3 region: CASSFGGFNEKLFF. The CDR3 DNA reads as TGTGCCAGCAGCTTCGGCGGGTTTAATGAAAAACTGTTTTTT.

V gene TRBV2 combines with J gene TRBJ1-1, with a tentative D call TRBD1 (6 bases). The CDR3 contains 15 residues. Germline V gene sequence: CDR1 SNHLY, CDR2 FYNNEI. V was cut by 6 bases and J by 0 bases, with 14 bases left in between. CDR3 sequence (DNA): TGTGCCAGCAGGGAGACAGGACCTATGAACACTGAAGCTTTCTTT. It is translated as CASRETGPMNTEAFF.

The chain recombines TRBV5-1 with TRBJ2-4; TRBD2 might be the D (7 bases). The germline V gene has CDR1 SGHRS and CDR2 YFSETQ. The CDR3 loop spans 13 amino acids. Trimming left V 2 bases short and J 7 bases short, with 10 bases between. The CDR3 DNA reads TGCGCCAGCAGCTTTGGGGGGGCGAACATTCAGTACTTC. It specifies CASSFGGANIQYF.

The V call is TRBV9, the J call TRBJ2-5; 8 positions agree with TRBD2. The CDR3 extends over 15 amino acids. Looked up from germline, CDR1 is SGDLS and CDR2 is YYNGEE. The V gene end was trimmed by 3 bases and the J gene end by 6 bases; junction bases not matched to a gene: 10. The CDR3 DNA follows: TGTGCCAGCAGCGACGAACGGGGGGGCGTTAAGACCCAGTACTTC. It specifies CASSDERGGVKTQYF.

The J gene is TRBJ2-5, the V gene TRBV5-1; D remains ambiguous. Trimming pared 5 bases from V and 4 bases from J, leaving 15 bases between. CDR1 is SGHRS, CDR2 YFSETQ, per germline. This CDR3 comprises 14 residues. CDR3: CASSVNGSPETQYF. CDR3 nucleotide sequence: TGCGCCAGCAGTGTCAACGGTAGCCCAGAGACCCAGTACTTC. Complete variable domain (other parts from reference TRBV5-1 and TRBJ2-5): KAGVTQTPRYLIKTRGQQVTLSCSPISGHRSVSWYQQTPGQGLQFLFEYFSETQRNKGNFPGRFSGRQFSNSRSEMNVSTLELGDSALYLCASSVNGSPETQYFGPGTRLLVL.

The chain is built from TRBV6-6 and TRBJ1-1; 8 nucleotides agree with TRBD1. Germline trimming cut 6 bases from V and 4 bases from J; bases unmatched to any gene: 7. From germline, CDR1 is MNHNY and CDR2 SVGAGI (reference sequence). The CDR3 has 14 residues. Here the CDR3 DNA reads TGTGCCAGCAGACCCCAGGGGGCAGGCACTGAAGCTTTCTTT. As protein: CASRPQGAGTEAFF.

This chain connects TRBV19 to TRBJ2-5, with 7 positions matching TRBD1. CDR1 is LNHDA and CDR2 is SQIVND in the germline V gene (reference sequence). After removal of 1 base from V and 5 bases from J, the junction contained 4 bases not matched to a gene. This CDR3 has 14 residues. CDR3 nucleotides: TGTGCCAGTAGTATAGTAGGGGGCGACGAGACCCAGTACTTC. It translates to CASSIVGGDETQYF.

Here the CDR3 DNA reads TGTGCCAGTAGTATAATCCCCCAGGGCCCGAACACTGAAGCTTTCTTT. Residues: CASSIIPQGPNTEAFF. The chain carries TRBV19 and TRBJ1-1, with TRBD1 as a possible D gene (5 bases). Per the germline V gene, CDR1 is LNHDA and CDR2 is SQIVND (reference sequence). The CDR3 contains 16 residues. Trimming left V 2 bases short and J 1 base short, with 14 bases between.

CDR3 in DNA: TGTGCCAGCAGCCGGGGACAGTTTAACTATGGCTACACCTTC. Its protein is CASSRGQFNYGYTF. J is TRBJ1-2 and V is TRBV5-5, with TRBD1 matching 7 bases. After removal of 4 bases from V and 1 base from J, the junction contained 4 bases not matched to a gene. The CDR3 covers 14 residues. Germline assignment: CDR1 SGHKS and CDR2 YYEKEE (reference sequence).